This TCR beta chain was sequenced in a study of blood T cell repertoires in COVID-19. Overall study: Some COVID-19 samples were acute and others convalescent; all came from the United States, Italy and Spain. PBMCs, B-cell-depleted T cells, or T cells provided the cDNA or gDNA that made up the material.

In the original processing: The authors estimated nucleated cell counts from reference gene primer amplification. Generated by immunoSEQ multiplex PCR, the TCRdb table keeps only in-frame clones and is missing some. V and J calls and clone size come straight from that table; D and trimming were deduced from the DNA. The data contain about 270,000 clones, roughly 85% of them singletons. Input material: peripheral blood. The sequence was collected from a woman aged 18-29 years with acute or convalescent COVID-19.

The CDR3 here is CASRVDKSTGQPQHF. CDR3 nucleotides: TGTGCCAGCAGGGTGGACAAGTCAACAGGACAGCCCCAGCATTTT. The chain combines TRBV6-5 with TRBJ1-5; a weak D match, TRBD1 (5 bases). Looked up from germline, CDR1 is MNHEY and CDR2 is SVGAGI. The CDR3 is made up of 15 amino acids. The V and J ends lost 6 bases and 7 bases respectively, with 19 bases between them.